This TCR beta chain was observed in a study of blood T cell repertoires in COVID-19. V gave up 4 bases and J gave up 6 bases; unmatched junction bases: 6. This CDR3 contains 14 residues. Germline-derived CDR1 and CDR2 are SGHNT and YYREEE (reference sequence). In the original workflow: Reference gene primer amplification gave estimated nucleated cell counts. The protocol was immunoSEQ multiplex PCR, while the TCRdb copy is restricted to in-frame clones and leaves out a portion. The DNA gave D and trimming, while V, J and clone size come from that table. The table records around 270,000 clones, more than 90% of them present only once.

The source is a person aged 18-35 years with COVID-19, enrolled during active disease. The specimen was peripheral blood. This chain links TRBV5-4 with TRBJ1-1, with 10 positions matching TRBD1. The CDR3 loop is CASSRGTGVPEAFF. In DNA form, the CDR3 reads TGTGCCAGCAGCAGAGGGACAGGGGTGCCTGAAGCTTTCTTT.